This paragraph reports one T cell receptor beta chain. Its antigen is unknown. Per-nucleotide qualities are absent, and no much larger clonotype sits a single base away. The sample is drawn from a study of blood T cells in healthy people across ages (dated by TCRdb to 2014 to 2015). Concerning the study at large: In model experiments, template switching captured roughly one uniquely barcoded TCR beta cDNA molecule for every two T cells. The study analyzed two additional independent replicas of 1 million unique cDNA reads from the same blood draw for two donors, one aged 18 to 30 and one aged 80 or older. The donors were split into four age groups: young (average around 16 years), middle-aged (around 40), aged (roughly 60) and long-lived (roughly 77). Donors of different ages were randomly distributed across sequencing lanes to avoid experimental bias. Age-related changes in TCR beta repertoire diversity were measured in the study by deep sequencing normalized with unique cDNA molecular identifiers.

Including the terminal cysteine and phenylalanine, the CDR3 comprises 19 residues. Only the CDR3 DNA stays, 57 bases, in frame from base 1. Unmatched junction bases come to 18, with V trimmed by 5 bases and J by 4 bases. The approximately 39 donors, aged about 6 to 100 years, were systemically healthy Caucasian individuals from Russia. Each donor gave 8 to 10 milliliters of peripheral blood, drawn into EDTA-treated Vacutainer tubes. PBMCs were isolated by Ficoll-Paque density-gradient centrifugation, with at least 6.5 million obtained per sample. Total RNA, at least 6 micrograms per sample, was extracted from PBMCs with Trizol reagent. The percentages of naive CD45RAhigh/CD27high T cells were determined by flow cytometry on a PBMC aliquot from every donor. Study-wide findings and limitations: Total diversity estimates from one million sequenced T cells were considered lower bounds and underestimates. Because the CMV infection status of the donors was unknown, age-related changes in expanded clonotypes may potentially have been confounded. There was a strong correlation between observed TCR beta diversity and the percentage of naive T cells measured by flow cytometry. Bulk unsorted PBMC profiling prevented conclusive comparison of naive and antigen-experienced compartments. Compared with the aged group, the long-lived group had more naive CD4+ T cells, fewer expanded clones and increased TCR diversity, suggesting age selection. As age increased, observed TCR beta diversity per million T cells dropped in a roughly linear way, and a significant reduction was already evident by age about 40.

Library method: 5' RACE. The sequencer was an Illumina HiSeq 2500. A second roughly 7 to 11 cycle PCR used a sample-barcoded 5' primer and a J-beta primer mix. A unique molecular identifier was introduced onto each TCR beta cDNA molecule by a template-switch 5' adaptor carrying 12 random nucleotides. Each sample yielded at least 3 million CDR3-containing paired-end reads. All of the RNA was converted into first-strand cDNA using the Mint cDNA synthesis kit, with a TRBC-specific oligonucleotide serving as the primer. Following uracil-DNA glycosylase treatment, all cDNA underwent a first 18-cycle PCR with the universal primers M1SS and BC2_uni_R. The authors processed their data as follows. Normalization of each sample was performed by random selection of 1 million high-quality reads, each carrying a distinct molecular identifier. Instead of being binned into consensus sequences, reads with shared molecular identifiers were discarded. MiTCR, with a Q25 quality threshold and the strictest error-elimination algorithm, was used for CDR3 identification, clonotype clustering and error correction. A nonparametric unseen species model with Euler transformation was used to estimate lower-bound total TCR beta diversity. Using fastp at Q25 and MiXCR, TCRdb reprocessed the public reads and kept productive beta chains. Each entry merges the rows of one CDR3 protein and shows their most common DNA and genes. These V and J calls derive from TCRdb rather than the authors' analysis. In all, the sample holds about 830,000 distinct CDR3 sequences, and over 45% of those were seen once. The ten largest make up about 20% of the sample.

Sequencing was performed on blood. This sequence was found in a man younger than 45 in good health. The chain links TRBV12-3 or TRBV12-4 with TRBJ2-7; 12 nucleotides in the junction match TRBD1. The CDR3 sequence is CASSPRNGGLGQGAYEQYF. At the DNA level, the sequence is TGTGCCAGCAGTCCCAGGAATGGGGGTCTGGGACAGGGGGCATACGAGCAGTACTTC.